The clone carrying this TCR beta chain was seen a single time. Sequencing used immunoSEQ multiplex PCR; TCRdb keeps in-frame clones, though not all of them. The sample lists about 15,000 clones, 80% to 90% occurring once. Trimming shortened V by 3 bases and J by 0 bases, and 10 bases separated the two germline ends. There are 15 residues in the CDR3. Germline loops: CDR1 LNHNV, CDR2 YYDKDF (reference sequence). This entry belongs to a study of T cell repertoires and Cas9 in healthy adults. The sequence was obtained from a human donor in good health. The chain couples TRBV15 to TRBJ2-3, with TRBD2 as a possible D gene (6 bases). Source material: Tregs (CD4+, CD25+, CD127-, CD137-, CD154-) from PBMCs; culture status not recorded. The CDR3 nucleotides are TGTGCCACCAGCAGGGTAAGCGGGAGCACAGATACGCAGTATTTT. This encodes CATSRVSGSTDTQYF.